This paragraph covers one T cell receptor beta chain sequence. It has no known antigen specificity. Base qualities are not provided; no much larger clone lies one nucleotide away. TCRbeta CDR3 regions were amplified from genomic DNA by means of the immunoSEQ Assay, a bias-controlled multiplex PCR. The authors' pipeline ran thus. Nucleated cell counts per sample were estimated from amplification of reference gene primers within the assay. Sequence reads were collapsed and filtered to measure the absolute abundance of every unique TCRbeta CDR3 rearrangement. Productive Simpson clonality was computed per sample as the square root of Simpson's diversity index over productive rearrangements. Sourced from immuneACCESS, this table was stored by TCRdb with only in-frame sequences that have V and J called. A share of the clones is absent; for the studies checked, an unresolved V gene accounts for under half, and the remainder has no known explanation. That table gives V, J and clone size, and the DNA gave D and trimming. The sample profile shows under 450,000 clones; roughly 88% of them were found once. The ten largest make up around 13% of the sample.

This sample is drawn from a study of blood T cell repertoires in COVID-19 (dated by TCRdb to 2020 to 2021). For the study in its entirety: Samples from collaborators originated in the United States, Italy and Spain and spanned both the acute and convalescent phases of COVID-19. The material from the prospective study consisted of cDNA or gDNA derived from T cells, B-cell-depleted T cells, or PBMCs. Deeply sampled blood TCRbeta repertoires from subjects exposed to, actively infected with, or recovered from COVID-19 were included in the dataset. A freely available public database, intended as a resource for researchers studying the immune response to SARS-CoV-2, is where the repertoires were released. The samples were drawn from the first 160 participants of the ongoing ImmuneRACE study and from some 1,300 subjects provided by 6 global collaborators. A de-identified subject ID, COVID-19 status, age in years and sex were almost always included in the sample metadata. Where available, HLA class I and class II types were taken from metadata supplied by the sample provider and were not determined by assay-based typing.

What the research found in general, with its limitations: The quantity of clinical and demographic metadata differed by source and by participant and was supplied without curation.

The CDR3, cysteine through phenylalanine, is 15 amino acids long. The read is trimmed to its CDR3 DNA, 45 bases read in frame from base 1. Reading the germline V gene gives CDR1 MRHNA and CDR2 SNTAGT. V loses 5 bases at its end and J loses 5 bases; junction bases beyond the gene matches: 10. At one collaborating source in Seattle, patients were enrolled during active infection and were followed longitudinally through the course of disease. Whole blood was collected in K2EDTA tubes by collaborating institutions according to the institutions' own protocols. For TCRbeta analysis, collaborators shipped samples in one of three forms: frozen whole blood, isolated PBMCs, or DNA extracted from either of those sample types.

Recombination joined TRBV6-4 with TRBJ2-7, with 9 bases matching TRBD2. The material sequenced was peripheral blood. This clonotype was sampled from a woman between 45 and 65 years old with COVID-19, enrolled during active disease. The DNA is TGTGCCAGCAGTATTAGCGGGGGCGCCTTCAACGAGCAGTACTTC. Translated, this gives CASSISGGAFNEQYF.